One and the same sample provided the 29 T cell receptor beta chains below, sequenced in a study of shared clonotypes between healthy human individuals. Using immunoSEQ multiplex PCR, the repertoire was profiled, and TCRdb retains in-frame clones only, with some absent. The table shows roughly 1 million clones, with 75% to 85% occurring only once. The specimen sequenced was memory CD4+ T cells from PBMCs. The subset is: CD45RA-negative fraction. The receptors shown here come from a man between 18 and 29 years old in good health. Some clones in this sample may be carry-over from other donors' samples.

V is TRBV7-2 and J is TRBJ2-7; TRBD1 matches 9 bases. The trim removed 5 bases at V and 2 bases at J, leaving 7 bases unmatched. Germline CDR1 reads SGHTA; CDR2 reads FQGNSA. This CDR3 is 15 amino acids long. The CDR3 loop reads CASSPRTGETYEQYF. In nucleotides, the CDR3 is TGTGCCAGCAGCCCCCGGACAGGGGAAACCTACGAGCAGTACTTC.

This clone was found a few times. CDR3 loop: CASSSGDLNTGELFF. CDR3 bases: TGTGCCAGCAGCTCCGGGGACTTAAACACCGGGGAGCTGTTTTTT. This chain uses TRBV11-2 with TRBJ2-2, with D possibly matching TRBD2 (6 bases). CDR3 length: 15 amino acids. Germline loops: CDR1 SGHAT, CDR2 FQNNGV. V lost 4 bases and J 2 bases, leaving 11 bases between the germline ends.

The chain is built from TRBV5-1 and TRBJ2-7; 7 bases map to TRBD1. With V trimmed by 0 bases and J by 6 bases, 6 bases remained unmatched. Germline V lookup: CDR1 SGHRS, CDR2 YFSETQ. The CDR3 is 14 residues long. CDR3: CASSLEGQNGEQYF. In nucleotides, the CDR3 is TGCGCCAGCAGCTTGGAGGGACAGAACGGCGAGCAGTACTTC.

The V gene is TRBV7-3, the J gene TRBJ2-3, with unresolved D. V shed 0 bases and J shed 5 bases, with 9 bases lying between them. Germline loops: CDR1 SGHTA, CDR2 FQGTGA. This CDR3 comprises 14 residues. The CDR3 coding sequence is TGTGCCAGCAGCTTAACCCCTAACGGAGATACGCAGTATTTT. Translated: CASSLTPNGDTQYF.

As regards this clone: Other DNA sequences in the same sample also yield this CDR3. DNA of the CDR3: TGCGCCAGCAGCTTGGAGGGGACAGGTTTTAATGAGCAGTTCTTC. The encoded protein is CASSLEGTGFNEQFF. The chain joins TRBV5-1 to TRBJ2-1; 8 nucleotides align to TRBD1. The CDR3 consists of 15 residues. Germline lookup yields CDR1 SGHRS and CDR2 YFSETQ. V was clipped by 0 bases and J by 7 bases; unmatched bases: 6.

The chain joins TRBV11-2 to TRBJ2-2; 12 bases line up with TRBD2. The germline V gene encodes CDR1 SGHAT and CDR2 FQNNGV. This CDR3 comprises 16 residues. V lost 5 bases to trimming and J lost 3 bases; unmatched junction nucleotides: 4. Here the CDR3 reads CASSPGLAGHTGELFF. The CDR3 DNA reads TGTGCCAGCAGCCCCGGACTAGCGGGGCACACCGGGGAGCTGTTTTTT.

This chain links TRBV6-5 with TRBJ1-1; D gene uncertain. There are 14 residues in the CDR3. V shed 7 bases and J shed 1 base, with 13 bases lying between them. CDR1 is MNHEY and CDR2 is SVGAGI in the germline V gene. The CDR3 spells CASTPSFTNTEAFF. The DNA for the CDR3 is TGTGCCAGCACCCCGAGCTTCACGAACACTGAAGCTTTCTTT.

The V gene is TRBV6-6, the J gene TRBJ2-1; 7 nucleotides agree with TRBD1. This CDR3 spans 14 amino acids. The trim removed 6 bases at V and 2 bases at J, leaving 4 bases unmatched. The germline V gene encodes CDR1 MNHNY and CDR2 SVGAGI (reference sequence). Here the CDR3 reads CASRNDRAYNEQFF. DNA for the CDR3: TGTGCCAGCAGGAACGACAGGGCCTACAATGAGCAGTTCTTC.

This clone was counted a single time. The chain is built from TRBV19 and TRBJ1-2; weak D call: TRBD1 (6 bases). Germline V gene lookup returns CDR1 LNHDA and CDR2 SQIVND (reference sequence). The CDR3 runs 14 residues. The V gene lost 0 bases and the J gene lost 5 bases, with 10 bases spanning the gap. CDR3 in amino acids: CASSIEAGTYGYTF. The CDR3 DNA is TGTGCCAGTAGTATAGAGGCAGGGACATATGGCTACACCTTC.

This chain joins TRBV7-9 and TRBJ2-3; maybe TRBD2 (5 bases). Germline loops: CDR1 SEHNR, CDR2 FQNEAQ (reference sequence). The CDR3 consists of 16 residues. Trimming took off 3 bases at V and 0 bases at J, with 13 bases between the two ends. The CDR3 bases are TGTGCCAGCAGCTTCAGTCCGGGATCTAGCACAGATACGCAGTATTTT. This codes for CASSFSPGSSTDTQYF.

The chain couples TRBV7-2 to TRBJ2-2; D remains unclear. V was clipped by 7 bases and J by 1 base, with 10 bases between them. This CDR3 comprises 14 residues. Germline assignment: CDR1 SGHTA and CDR2 FQGNSA. The CDR3 DNA is TGTGCCAGCATCAACAAACGGAACACCGGGGAGCTGTTTTTT. As protein: CASINKRNTGELFF. Full variable domain (rest looked up from reference TRBV7-2 and TRBJ2-2): GAGVSQSPSNKVTEKGKDVELRCDPISGHTALYWYRQSLGQGLEFLIYFQGNSAPDKSGLPSDRFSAERTGGSVSTLTIQRTQQEDSAVYLCASINKRNTGELFFGEGSRLTVL.

This chain connects TRBV6-1 to TRBJ2-7; 7 nucleotides align to TRBD1. CDR1 MNHNS and CDR2 SASEGT come from the germline V gene. This CDR3 has 13 residues. V was clipped by 7 bases and J by 4 bases; unmatched bases: 7. The CDR3 coding sequence is TGTGCCAGCACCGGGACAGTAACTTACGAGCAGTACTTC. Its protein is CASTGTVTYEQYF.

This chain joins TRBV7-9 and TRBJ1-4; 7 nucleotides agree with TRBD1. V trimming: 5 bases; J trimming: 8 bases; junction bases outside the gene matches: 14. The CDR3 length is 16 residues. The V gene's germline CDR1 is SEHNR and CDR2 FQNEAQ (reference sequence). This chain's CDR3 is CASSPGFDREGEKLFF. The DNA of the CDR3 is TGTGCCAGCAGCCCCGGGTTTGACAGGGAAGGAGAAAAACTGTTTTTT.

This clone was seen more than once but under ten times. CDR3: CASSYGVGSYYGYTF. CDR3 in DNA: TGTGCCAGCAGTTACGGTGTAGGCAGCTACTATGGCTACACCTTC. This chain joins TRBV6-5 and TRBJ1-2; no clear D. Germline CDR1 reads MNHEY; CDR2 reads SVGAGI. Trimming shortened V by 2 bases and J by 3 bases, and 13 bases separated the two germline ends. CDR3 length: 15 residues.

For this clone: The sample contains more than one DNA sequence encoding this CDR3. The genes are TRBV28 and TRBJ2-5; TRBD2 agrees at 8 bases. V lost 3 bases to trimming and J lost 2 bases; unmatched junction nucleotides: 5. The CDR3 extends over 15 amino acids. Germline lookup yields CDR1 MDHEN and CDR2 SYDVKM. In DNA, the CDR3 is TGTGCCAGCAGTTTTGGCGGGAGGAGTCAAGAGACCCAGTACTTC. Its protein product is CASSFGGRSQETQYF.

Here the CDR3 DNA reads TGTGCCAGCAGTCCCGGGACGGGAAATGAAAAACTGTTTTTT. Amino acid sequence: CASSPGTGNEKLFF. The rearrangement links TRBV7-9 to TRBJ1-4; tentatively, D is TRBD1 (5 bases). Trimming removed 6 bases from V and 5 bases from J, with 13 bases in between. The length of the CDR3 is 14 residues. CDR1 and CDR2 (germline): SEHNR, FQNEAQ (reference sequence).

This clone showed up just a few times. CDR3 amino acids: CASSSPSFRLGGSEQYF. Written as DNA, the CDR3 is TGTGCCAGCAGTTCGCCGTCGTTTAGGCTAGGAGGTAGCGAGCAGTACTTC. V is TRBV28 and J is TRBJ2-7; maybe TRBD2 (5 bases). From germline, CDR1 is MDHEN and CDR2 SYDVKM. Deletions cut 4 bases from V and 6 bases from J, with 25 bases between. The CDR3 runs to 17 residues.

The chain carries TRBV9 and TRBJ2-1; no clear D gene. CDR3 size: 13 residues. V was trimmed by 0 bases and J by 6 bases, leaving 7 bases between them. Germline V CDR1 and CDR2: SGDLS, YYNGEE. The CDR3 region has the DNA TGTGCCAGCAGCGTAGCTGGAACCAATGAGCAGTTCTTC. Translating gives CASSVAGTNEQFF. Combining the CDR3 with reference TRBV9 and TRBJ2-1 gives the whole variable domain DSGVTQTPKHLITATGQRVTLRCSPRSGDLSVYWYQQSLDQGLQFLIQYYNGEERAKGNILERFSAQQFPDLHSELNLSSLELGDSALYFCASSVAGTNEQFFGPGTRLTVL.

The rearrangement links TRBV19 to TRBJ2-1; 9 nucleotides align to TRBD1. J lost 7 bases, V lost 6 bases, and 13 bases had no gene match. The CDR3 spans 16 residues. The V gene's germline CDR1 is LNHDA and CDR2 SQIVND (reference sequence). The CDR3 nucleotides read TGTGCCAGTAGGTTCCCGGGACAGGGTATATCGAATGAGCAGTTCTTC. It specifies CASRFPGQGISNEQFF.

Of note for this clone: Within the sample, other DNA sequences also encode this same CDR3. The chain links TRBV4-3 to TRBJ2-5; D unclear. V lost 1 base, J lost 5 bases, and 8 bases lay in between. CDR1 LGHNA and CDR2 YSLEER come from the germline V gene. The CDR3 runs to 13 residues. The CDR3 DNA is TGCGCCAGCAGCCAAGGAGTGGGGGAGACCCAGTACTTC. This codes for CASSQGVGETQYF.

The sample holds a few counts of this clone. V and J are TRBV12-5 and TRBJ2-2; TRBD2 matches at 11 bases. There are 21 residues in the CDR3. After removal of 3 bases from V and 4 bases from J, the junction contained 19 bases not matched to a gene. Per germline, CDR1 LGHNT and CDR2 FRNRAP. The CDR3 sequence: CASGFRTIPIAGGPVTGELFF. The CDR3 coding sequence is TGTGCTAGTGGTTTCCGGACTATCCCTATAGCGGGAGGGCCGGTCACCGGGGAGCTGTTTTTT.

This clone came up once. The chain employs TRBV5-1 and TRBJ2-5; possible D gene TRBD1, 5 bases. V was trimmed by 1 base and J by 2 bases, leaving 9 bases between them. The CDR3 is made up of 14 amino acids. CDR1 is SGHRS and CDR2 is YFSETQ in the germline V gene. Here the CDR3 reads CASSLQGRQETQYF. CDR3 coding DNA: TGCGCCAGCAGCTTGCAGGGCCGGCAAGAGACCCAGTACTTC.

The rearrangement joins TRBV2 to TRBJ2-5; 13 bases map to TRBD2. With 5 bases clipped from V and 4 bases from J, the junction kept 1 base outside the gene matches. CDR1 is SNHLY and CDR2 is FYNNEI in the germline V gene. The CDR3 spans 14 residues. The CDR3 sequence: CASSRLAGGETQYF. The CDR3 region has the DNA TGTGCCAGCAGTCGACTAGCGGGAGGAGAGACCCAGTACTTC.

This clone has only one observation. This chain joins TRBV4-1 and TRBJ1-3; no clear D gene. Germline CDR1 and CDR2: MGHRA and YSYEKL. The CDR3 has 12 amino acids. V gave up 3 bases and J gave up 0 bases, with 0 bases separating them. The CDR3, as DNA: TGCGCCAGCAGCCACTCTGGAAACACCATATATTTT. Translation gives CASSHSGNTIYF.

The genes are TRBV7-3 and TRBJ1-1; a possible D gene is TRBD1 (6 bases). Between the trimmed V and J ends, which lost 2 bases and 0 bases, there was a span of 10 bases. The CDR3 is made up of 15 amino acids. Germline CDR1 and CDR2: SGHTA and FQGTGA. The CDR3 region is CASSLGGPMNTEAFF. The DNA for the CDR3 is TGTGCCAGCAGCTTAGGGGGCCCCATGAACACTGAAGCTTTCTTT.

The J gene is TRBJ2-7, the V gene TRBV28, with D maybe TRBD1 (6 bases). Germline CDR1 is MDHEN and CDR2 is SYDVKM. The CDR3 loop spans 19 amino acids. V lost 2 bases and J lost 3, with 26 bases in between. The CDR3 loop is CASSLTNPRAQGGFYEQYF. The CDR3 coding sequence is TGTGCCAGCAGTTTAACCAACCCGCGGGCTCAAGGGGGATTCTACGAGCAGTACTTC.

This rearrangement joins TRBV10-3 to TRBJ2-1; 7 bases are a match to TRBD1. Germline CDR1 and CDR2: ENHRY and SYGVKD. CDR3 size: 15 residues. J gave up 1 base and V 4 bases, and 4 bases lay outside the gene matches. CDR3 in amino acids: CAISAGQTSYNEQFF. The CDR3 DNA reads TGTGCCATCAGTGCGGGACAGACATCCTACAATGAGCAGTTCTTC.

The rearrangement uses TRBV27 and TRBJ2-1, with TRBD1 matching over 7 bases. The CDR3 has 12 amino acids. The junction had 7 bases not matched to a gene; V was cut back by 8 bases and J by 9 bases. Germline V lookup: CDR1 MNHEY, CDR2 SMNVEV (reference sequence). CDR3 DNA sequence: TGTGCCAGCGGAAACACAGGGGTTGAGCAGTTCTTC. It specifies CASGNTGVEQFF.

The chain is built from TRBV19 and TRBJ1-2, with no clear D. The V end was cut by 4 bases, the J end by 6 bases, with 9 bases between. Germline-derived CDR1 and CDR2 are LNHDA and SQIVND (reference sequence). The CDR3 contains 12 residues. The chain's CDR3 is CASSRLMHGYTF. DNA for the CDR3: TGTGCCAGTAGTAGGTTGATGCATGGCTACACCTTC.